This T cell receptor (beta chain) is from a study of T cell changes during pregnancy in multiple sclerosis. The CDR3 has 15 amino acids. In germline, CDR1 is SEHNR, CDR2 FQNEAQ (reference sequence). Between the trimmed V and J ends, which lost 0 bases and 4 bases, there was a span of 9 bases. Sequencing used immunoSEQ multiplex PCR; TCRdb keeps in-frame clones, though not all of them. Of roughly 71,000 clones in the sample, 90% to 95% are singletons; the top ten hold approximately 1.6%. Here the sequenced sample was peripheral blood, taken in the first trimester of pregnancy. The TCR was taken from a female donor in good health, enrolled as a control in a pregnancy study. The V call is TRBV7-9, the J call TRBJ2-2, with D possibly matching TRBD1 (6 bases). The CDR3 DNA is TGTGCCAGCAGCTTAGCGCAGGGGTTCACCGGGGAGCTGTTTTTT. It specifies CASSLAQGFTGELFF.